The 30 T cell receptor beta chains below all came from one sample that was sequenced in a study of T cell responses to AZD1222 COVID-19 vaccine. The table came from immunoSEQ multiplex PCR; TCRdb's copy has only in-frame clones and leaves some out. The sample yields roughly 100,000 clones, roughly nine tenths seen once. This material consisted of peripheral blood, taken on day 0 of AZD1222 vaccination. The receptors were sampled from an adult in good health.

The gene calls are TRBV3-1 (or the pseudogene TRBV3-2) and TRBJ2-1; 10 nucleotides align to TRBD2. The CDR3 spans 15 residues. J lost 5 bases, V lost 5 bases, and 6 bases had no gene match. In germline, CDR1 is LGHDT, CDR2 YNNKEL (reference sequence). The CDR3 loop is CASSFAAGGHNEQFF. CDR3 coding DNA: TGTGCCAGCAGCTTTGCAGCGGGGGGGCACAATGAGCAGTTCTTC.

As concerns this clone: The same CDR3 also results from other DNA sequences found in this sample. This chain connects TRBV3-1 (or the pseudogene TRBV3-2) to TRBJ1-2; D not certain. The CDR3 sequence is 12 residues long. Between the trimmed V and J ends, which lost 1 base and 2 bases, there was a span of 2 bases. Germline CDR1 reads LGHDT; CDR2 reads YNNKEL (reference sequence). Here the CDR3 DNA reads TGTGCCAGCAGCCAAGGCAACTATGGCTACACCTTC. Amino acids: CASSQGNYGYTF.

This clone has just a few counts. Additional DNA sequences in this sample encode the identical CDR3. The chain employs TRBV18 and TRBJ1-1; unclear D gene. With 3 bases removed from V and 1 base from J, the gap between germline ends came to 3 bases. From germline, CDR1 is KGHSH and CDR2 LQKENI. This CDR3 has 12 residues. The CDR3 nucleotides read TGTGCCAGCTCACCGGGGAACACTGAAGCTTTCTTT. As protein: CASSPGNTEAFF.

The chain is built from TRBV3-1 (or the pseudogene TRBV3-2) and TRBJ2-2; a weak D match, TRBD2 (6 bases). The CDR3 extends over 15 amino acids. The germline V gene encodes CDR1 LGHDT and CDR2 YNNKEL (reference sequence). V was shortened by 4 bases and J by 7 bases, with 16 bases between the two germline ends. The CDR3 coding sequence is TGTGCCAGCAGCCGCGTTATCGGGGGAAACGGGGAGCTGTTTTTT. Protein sequence: CASSRVIGGNGELFF.

This sequence joins TRBV29-1 and TRBJ2-1; 12 bases are a match to TRBD1. Germline V gene lookup returns CDR1 SQVTM and CDR2 ANQGSEA. V gave up 4 bases and J gave up 7 bases; unmatched junction bases: 5. The CDR3 consists of 14 residues. CDR3 bases: TGCAGCGTTGTCCGGGACAGGGGGCTGAATGAGCAGTTCTTC. Translation gives CSVVRDRGLNEQFF.

This chain uses TRBV5-1 with TRBJ1-1; D is perhaps TRBD1 (5 bases). Germline assignment: CDR1 SGHRS and CDR2 YFSETQ. This CDR3 region has 13 residues. With 5 bases removed from V and 1 base from J, the gap between germline ends came to 9 bases. The CDR3 nucleotides are TGCGCCAGCAGATACCAGGGGAACACTGAAGCTTTCTTT. This gives the protein CASRYQGNTEAFF.

V usage is TRBV19 and J usage is TRBJ1-6, with TRBD1 as a possible D gene (6 bases). V was shortened by 6 bases and J by 7 bases, with 13 bases between the two germline ends. CDR1 is LNHDA and CDR2 is SQIVND in the germline V gene (reference sequence). The CDR3 contains 14 residues. CDR3: CASSLQGQNSPLHF. In nucleotides, the CDR3 is TGTGCCAGTAGCCTTCAGGGGCAGAATTCACCCCTCCACTTT.

The chain has TRBV5-1 and TRBJ1-6, with a possible D match to TRBD1 (5 bases). The germline V and J ends were trimmed by 0 bases and 9 bases, with 13 bases remaining between them. The germline CDR1 and CDR2 sequences are SGHRS and YFSETQ. This CDR3 region has 15 residues. DNA of the CDR3: TGCGCCAGCAGCTTGGTTCAGGGTCAGGGTTCACCCCTCCACTTT. It specifies CASSLVQGQGSPLHF.

J is TRBJ1-2 and V is TRBV5-4; TRBD1 matches at 10 bases. Germline V gives CDR1 SGHNT, CDR2 YYREEE (reference sequence). The trim removed 5 bases at V and 4 bases at J, leaving 5 bases unmatched. This CDR3 contains 14 residues. The CDR3 DNA reads as TGTGCCAGCAGACAAGACAGGGGGCCCTATGGCTACACCTTC. It specifies CASRQDRGPYGYTF.

This clone was seen only once. The V call is TRBV6-6, the J call TRBJ2-1, with D unresolved. This CDR3 comprises 12 residues. Germline lookup yields CDR1 MNHNY and CDR2 SVGAGI (reference sequence). The germline V and J ends were trimmed by 6 bases and 4 bases, with 7 bases remaining between them. The CDR3 region has the DNA TGTGCCAGCAGAAATCATTACAATGAGCAGTTCTTC. It codes for CASRNHYNEQFF.

This clone was counted between two and nine times. The V and J genes are TRBV5-1 and TRBJ2-5; D is perhaps TRBD1 (5 bases). Trimming stripped 0 bases from V and 5 bases from J, with 11 bases between. Germline-derived CDR1 and CDR2 are SGHRS and YFSETQ. The CDR3 sequence is 14 residues long. CDR3 bases: TGCGCCAGCAGCTTGGAGGGGCAAGGGGAGACCCAGTACTTC. It translates to CASSLEGQGETQYF. Variable domain in full (rest from reference TRBV5-1 and TRBJ2-5): KAGVTQTPRYLIKTRGQQVTLSCSPISGHRSVSWYQQTPGQGLQFLFEYFSETQRNKGNFPGRFSGRQFSNSRSEMNVSTLELGDSALYLCASSLEGQGETQYFGPGTRLLVL.

This chain uses TRBV4-1 with TRBJ1-1, with 11 bases matching TRBD1. Trimming took 4 bases from V and 4 from J; bases not matched to a gene: 2. The CDR3 has 14 amino acids. Per germline, CDR1 MGHRA and CDR2 YSYEKL. CDR3 protein: CASSRGQGATEAFF. The CDR3, as DNA: TGCGCCAGCAGCCGCGGACAGGGGGCCACTGAAGCTTTCTTT.

The rearrangement links TRBV4-3 to TRBJ2-1; 10 bases fit TRBD2. Germline V gives CDR1 LGHNA, CDR2 YSLEER. V shed 2 bases and J 8 bases; nucleotides not matched to a gene: 9. This CDR3 region has 16 residues. This CDR3 reads CASSQMPAGGLHEQFF. CDR3 nucleotides: TGCGCCAGCAGCCAAATGCCAGCGGGGGGGCTTCATGAGCAGTTCTTC.

The J gene is TRBJ1-1, the V gene TRBV4-3, with TRBD1 matching 10 bases. Unmatched junction bases numbered 10, after V lost 3 bases and J lost 9 bases. CDR3 length equals 15 residues. CDR1 LGHNA and CDR2 YSLEER come from the germline V gene. CDR3 DNA sequence: TGCGCCAGCAGCCAGAACCCGGGACAGGGGTTGCAAGCTTTCTTT. It translates to CASSQNPGQGLQAFF.

The rearrangement links TRBV18 to TRBJ1-5; D is undetermined. The CDR3 covers 13 residues. Germline lookup yields CDR1 KGHSH and CDR2 LQKENI. Trimming stripped 5 bases from V and 9 bases from J, with 14 bases between. This CDR3 reads CASSSELVRPQHF. CDR3 nucleotide sequence: TGTGCCAGCTCATCCGAATTAGTGAGGCCCCAGCATTTT. Full variable domain (remainder filled in from reference TRBV18 and TRBJ1-5): NAGVMQNPRHLVRRRGQEARLRCSPMKGHSHVYWYRQLPEEGLKFMVYLQKENIIDESGMPKERFSAEFPKEGPSILRIQQVVRGDSAAYFCASSSELVRPQHFGDGTRLSIL.

The J gene is TRBJ2-3, the V gene TRBV9, with D possibly called TRBD1 or TRBD2 (5 bases each). V shed 0 bases and J shed 6 bases, with 11 bases lying between them. The CDR3 loop spans 14 amino acids. CDR1 and CDR2 (germline): SGDLS, YYNGEE. The CDR3 nucleotides read TGTGCCAGCAGCGTAGGGGGGTCAGGGGATACGCAGTATTTT. Its protein is CASSVGGSGDTQYF. Combining the CDR3 with reference TRBV9 and TRBJ2-3 gives the whole variable domain DSGVTQTPKHLITATGQRVTLRCSPRSGDLSVYWYQQSLDQGLQFLIQYYNGEERAKGNILERFSAQQFPDLHSELNLSSLELGDSALYFCASSVGGSGDTQYFGPGTRLTVL.

The genes are TRBV4-2 and TRBJ2-7; 7 bases map to TRBD2. Trimming cost V 6 bases and J 0 bases; bases outside gene matches: 5. Germline V gives CDR1 LGHNA, CDR2 YNFKEQ. The CDR3 is 14 residues long. The CDR3 bases are TGTGCCAGCAGTGGGGGGGAGAGCTCCTACGAGCAGTACTTC. This codes for CASSGGESSYEQYF.

This clone appeared a single time. J is TRBJ1-1 and V is TRBV20-1, with 10 positions matching TRBD1. The V segment lost 7 bases and the J segment 6 bases; nucleotides outside the gene matches: 2. This CDR3 is 11 amino acids long. The germline V gene has CDR1 DFQATT and CDR2 SNEGSKA (reference sequence). Here the CDR3 DNA reads TGCAGTGTTGGACAGGGGGCTGAAGCTTTCTTT. As protein: CSVGQGAEAFF.

The chain joins TRBV28 to TRBJ2-7; 7 bases fit TRBD1. This CDR3 comprises 14 residues. V dropped 9 bases and J dropped 0; count of bases not matched to a gene: 8. Germline CDR1 is MDHEN and CDR2 is SYDVKM. The CDR3 spells CASILTGASYEQYF. The DNA for the CDR3 is TGTGCCAGTATATTAACAGGGGCCTCCTACGAGCAGTACTTC.

The V call is TRBV2, the J call TRBJ1-1; no reliable D call. Germline lookup yields CDR1 SNHLY and CDR2 FYNNEI. The CDR3 consists of 14 residues. The V and J ends lost 4 bases and 1 base respectively, with 10 bases between them. The CDR3 loop is CASSAVGWNTEAFF. The CDR3, as DNA: TGTGCCAGCAGTGCTGTCGGATGGAACACTGAAGCTTTCTTT.

The chain is built from TRBV5-6 and TRBJ1-4, with 12 bases fitting TRBD1. The V gene's germline CDR1 is SGHDT and CDR2 YYEEEE. Unmatched junction bases numbered 9, after V lost 4 bases and J lost 5 bases. This CDR3 comprises 17 residues. CDR3 loop: CASSSRDRGRLNEKLFF. The CDR3 region has the DNA TGTGCCAGCAGCAGCCGGGACAGGGGGCGGTTGAATGAAAAACTGTTTTTT.

J is TRBJ1-5 and V is TRBV10-2; maybe TRBD1 (5 bases). Germline V gene lookup returns CDR1 WSHSY and CDR2 SAAADI. Trimming left V 11 bases short and J 4 bases short, with 15 bases between. The CDR3 has 13 amino acids. The CDR3 DNA is TGCGCCTCAAGAAGCAGGGAGAATCAGCCCCAGCATTTT. It encodes CASRSRENQPQHF.

This clone was detected once. This chain connects TRBV5-8 to TRBJ1-1; unclear D gene. The CDR3 runs to 16 residues. Germline V lookup: CDR1 SGHTS, CDR2 YDEGEE. V was pared by 2 bases and J by 2 bases, with 16 bases between. This CDR3 reads CASSLYYPGLNTEAFF. For the CDR3, the DNA is TGTGCCAGCAGCTTATATTACCCAGGTTTAAACACTGAAGCTTTCTTT.

This clone was observed once. The gene calls are TRBV5-1 and TRBJ1-3; weak D call: TRBD1 (5 bases). The CDR3 runs to 17 residues. Germline V lookup: CDR1 SGHRS, CDR2 YFSETQ. The germline V and J ends were trimmed by 4 bases and 0 bases, with 17 bases remaining between them. CDR3 loop: CASSLNPLTASGNTIYF. CDR3 sequence (DNA): TGCGCCAGCAGCCTAAACCCCCTGACAGCCTCTGGAAACACCATATATTTT. The full variable domain, completed using reference TRBV5-1 and TRBJ1-3, is KAGVTQTPRYLIKTRGQQVTLSCSPISGHRSVSWYQQTPGQGLQFLFEYFSETQRNKGNFPGRFSGRQFSNSRSEMNVSTLELGDSALYLCASSLNPLTASGNTIYFGEGSWLTVV.

This clone has just one count. Here the CDR3 DNA reads TGTGCCAGCAGCTTTCGAGGGGGACTGGATGAGCAGTTCTTC. It specifies CASSFRGGLDEQFF. The rearrangement uses TRBV9 and TRBJ2-1; D possibly matches TRBD1 or TRBD2 (6 bases each). This CDR3 region has 14 residues. V was trimmed by 4 bases and J by 8 bases, leaving 16 bases between them. Germline V gives CDR1 SGDLS, CDR2 YYNGEE.

The chain combines TRBV9 with TRBJ2-7, with D possibly TRBD1 on 6 matching bases. Trimming removed 2 bases at V and 0 bases at J, with 9 bases between. The CDR3 totals 14 residues. CDR1 is SGDLS, CDR2 YYNGEE, per germline. The CDR3 coding sequence is TGTGCCAGCAGCGTCCGGGACAACTCCTACGAGCAGTACTTC. Amino acids: CASSVRDNSYEQYF.

This clone was recorded a few times. V and J are TRBV14 and TRBJ1-1; D is unclear. V lost 1 base and J 5 bases, leaving 8 bases between the germline ends. From germline, CDR1 is SGHDN and CDR2 FVKESK. The CDR3 spans 13 residues. The CDR3 nucleotides read TGTGCCAGCAGCCAAGGTTTAGGGACTGAAGCTTTCTTT. Translating gives CASSQGLGTEAFF. The entire variable domain, with the rest obtained from reference TRBV14 and TRBJ1-1, is as follows: EAGVTQFPSHSVIEKGQTVTLRCDPISGHDNLYWYRRVMGKEIKFLLHFVKESKQDESGMPNNRFLAERTGGTYSTLKVQPAELEDSGVYFCASSQGLGTEAFFGQGTRLTVV.

The chain recombines TRBV5-4 with TRBJ2-7; D is perhaps TRBD2 (6 bases). V was shortened by 5 bases and J by 3 bases, with 15 bases between the two germline ends. The CDR3 totals 14 residues. Germline V gene data show CDR1 as SGHNT and CDR2 as YYREEE (reference sequence). The CDR3 nucleotides read TGTGCCAGCAGTGGCGGAGGGCCGGACTACGAGCAGTACTTC. It encodes CASSGGGPDYEQYF.

This CDR3 is CASSFGTGATYNSPLHF. CDR3 bases: TGTGCCAGCAGTTTCGGGACAGGGGCTACCTATAATTCACCCCTCCACTTT. J is TRBJ1-6 and V is TRBV28, with 10 positions matching TRBD1. The germline CDR1 and CDR2 sequences are MDHEN and SYDVKM. CDR3 size: 17 residues. Germline trimming cut 3 bases from V and 2 bases from J; bases unmatched to any gene: 4.

The rearrangement uses TRBV5-6 and TRBJ1-5; 9 positions match TRBD1. This CDR3 has 15 amino acids. The V gene's germline CDR1 is SGHDT and CDR2 YYEEEE. Unmatched junction bases numbered 6, after V lost 2 bases and J lost 6 bases. CDR3 region: CASSFRGQGGQPQHF. CDR3 nucleotides: TGTGCCAGCAGCTTTAGGGGACAGGGCGGTCAGCCCCAGCATTTT.